A selection of T cell receptor beta chains follows, all from one sample in a study of CD8 T cells in ankylosing spondylitis. One entry per CDR3 protein results from TCRdb running MiXCR on the 5' RACE reads. The profile shows a few hundred thousand distinct CDR3 sequences, about 10% of them singletons. The sample comprised blood, either unsorted or a sorted T cell fraction (not recorded which). The source of these receptors is a male donor with ankylosing spondylitis or in good health (not recorded which). CDR3s include the opening cysteine and the closing phenylalanine or tryptophan. A D gene is named only where the DNA matches it firmly. Rows may omit the clone size; those that give it use once, few, many or a size class.

V	D	J	size	CDR3	DNA
TRBV5-1	-	TRBJ2-2	many	CASMRGQPNTGELFF	TGCGCCAGCATGAGAGGACAGCCGAACACCGGGGAGCTGTTTTTT
TRBV6-1	TRBD2	TRBJ2-3	few	CASSEVGGSGTDTQYF	TGTGCCAGCAGTGAAGTTGGCGGGAGCGGCACAGATACGCAGTATTTT
TRBV6-5	-	TRBJ2-5	few	CASSYQPGHQETQYF	TGTGCCAGCAGTTACCAGCCTGGCCACCAAGAGACCCAGTACTTC
TRBV5-1	-	TRBJ2-7	-	CASRFEPGQFYEQYF	TGCGCCAGCAGGTTCGAACCGGGCCAATTCTACGAGCAGTACTTC
TRBV5-1	TRBD1	TRBJ1-2	-	CASSGGVGQVGYGYTF	TGCGCCAGCAGCGGTGGCGTGGGACAGGTTGGCTATGGCTACACCTTC
TRBV2	-	TRBJ2-2	-	CATGISSTGPGELFF	TGTGCCACCGGAATCTCTTCGACAGGACCCGGGGAGCTGTTTTTT
TRBV3-1	-	TRBJ2-1	-	CASSHGDGINNEQFF	TGTGCCAGCAGCCACGGAGACGGGATTAACAATGAGCAGTTCTTC
TRBV5-1	TRBD2	TRBJ2-3	few	CASSLPSGSGTDTQYF	TGCGCCAGCAGCTTACCCAGCGGGAGTGGTACAGATACGCAGTATTTT
TRBV7-3	TRBD2	TRBJ2-1	few	CASSLIWTIAGEQFF	TGTGCCAGCAGCTTAATATGGACTATAGCGGGTGAGCAGTTCTTC
TRBV2	-	TRBJ2-2	few	CASSQIQLSNTGELFF	TGTGCCAGCAGCCAAATACAGCTGTCGAACACCGGGGAGCTGTTTTTT
TRBV7-9	-	TRBJ1-6	few	CASSLTDYNSPLHF	TGTGCCAGCAGCTTAACGGACTATAATTCACCCCTCCACTTT
TRBV20-1	-	TRBJ1-2	many	CSSRGTGMNGYTF	TGCAGTTCACGAGGTACAGGGATGAATGGCTACACCTTC
TRBV20-1	-	TRBJ2-2	many	CSARTPNTGELFF	TGCAGTGCCAGGACCCCCAACACCGGGGAGCTGTTTTTT
TRBV18	-	TRBJ2-2	few	CASSPNGPPLTGELFF	TGTGCCAGCTCACCAAATGGGCCCCCTTTAACCGGGGAGCTGTTTTTT
TRBV28	TRBD2	TRBJ2-2	-	CASGSSGSHTGELFF	TGTGCCAGCGGATCTAGCGGGAGTCACACCGGGGAGCTGTTTTTT
TRBV7-9	TRBD1	TRBJ1-4	many	CASSSGTGAVKLFF	TGTGCCAGCAGCTCCGGGACAGGGGCAGTAAAACTGTTTTTT
TRBV5-1	TRBD1	TRBJ1-1	few	CASRGQGTTEAFF	TGCGCCAGCAGAGGACAGGGAACGACTGAAGCTTTCTTT
TRBV20-1	TRBD2	TRBJ2-7	few	CSARGRTGAVAGGTYEQYF	TGCAGTGCTAGAGGTCGGACAGGGGCTGTAGCGGGAGGGACCTACGAGCAGTACTTC
TRBV27	-	TRBJ2-7	many	CASKTAADYEQYF	TGTGCCAGCAAGACCGCGGCAGACTACGAGCAGTACTTC